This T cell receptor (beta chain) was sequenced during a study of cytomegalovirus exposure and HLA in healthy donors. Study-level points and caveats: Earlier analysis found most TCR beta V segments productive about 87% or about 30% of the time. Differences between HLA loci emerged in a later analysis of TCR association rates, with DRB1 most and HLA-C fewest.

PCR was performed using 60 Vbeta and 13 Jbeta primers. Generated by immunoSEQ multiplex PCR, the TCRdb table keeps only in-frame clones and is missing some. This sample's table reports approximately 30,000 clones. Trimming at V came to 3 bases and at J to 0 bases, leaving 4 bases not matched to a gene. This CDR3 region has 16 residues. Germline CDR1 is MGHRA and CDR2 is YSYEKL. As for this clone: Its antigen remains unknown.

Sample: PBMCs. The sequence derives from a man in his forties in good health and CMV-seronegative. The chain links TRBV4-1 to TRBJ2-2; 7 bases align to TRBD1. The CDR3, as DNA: TGCGCCAGCAGCCAGAGACAGGGCTCGAACACCGGGGAGCTGTTTTTT. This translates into CASSQRQGSNTGELFF.